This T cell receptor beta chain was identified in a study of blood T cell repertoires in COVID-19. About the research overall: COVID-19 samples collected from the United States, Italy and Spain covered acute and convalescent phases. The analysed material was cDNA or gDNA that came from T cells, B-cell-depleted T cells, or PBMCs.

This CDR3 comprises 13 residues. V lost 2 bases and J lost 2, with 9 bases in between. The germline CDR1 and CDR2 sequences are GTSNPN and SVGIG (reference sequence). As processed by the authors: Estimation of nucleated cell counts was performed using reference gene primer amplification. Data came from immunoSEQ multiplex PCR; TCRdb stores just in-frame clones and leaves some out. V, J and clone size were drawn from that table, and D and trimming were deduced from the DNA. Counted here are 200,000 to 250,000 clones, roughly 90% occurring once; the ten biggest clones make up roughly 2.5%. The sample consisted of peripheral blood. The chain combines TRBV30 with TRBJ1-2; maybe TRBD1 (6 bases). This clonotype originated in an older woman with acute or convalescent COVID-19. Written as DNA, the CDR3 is TGTGCCTGGAGTAACCAGGGGAACTATGGCTACACCTTC. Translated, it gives CAWSNQGNYGYTF.